Given below is one T cell receptor (beta chain) in context. Its antigen remains unidentified. One junction end disagrees with the germline gene, perhaps due to a read error. The same CDR3 also results from other DNA sequences found in this sample. The data were obtained in a study of tumor-infiltrating T cells and Merkel cell polyomavirus. In the study overall: The T cells studied were KLL-specific CD8+ cells against Merkel polyomavirus. Treatment was non-standardized, spanning chemotherapy, radiation and immunotherapies. Median follow-up was about 3 years, ranging from 1.1 to 6.0 years. Regarding the study as a whole: Only one public clonotype, shared by two patients, appeared among several hundred sequences.

Robust Merkel cell polyomavirus Large T antigen positivity by immunohistochemistry was seen in all patients' tumors. Lymph node tumors were analyzed for patients with unknown primaries presenting with nodal disease or insufficient primary tissue. The CDR3 runs 17 residues. Germline lookup yields CDR1 LGHNA and CDR2 YNFKEQ. Some clones are missing from TCRdb's copy, which holds only in-frame ones; the method was immunoSEQ multiplex PCR. Counted here are around 25,000 clones, roughly 87% occurring once; the ten biggest clones make up roughly 2.5%. The chain employs TRBV4-2 and TRBJ2-7; 12 positions agree with TRBD2. This receptor was identified in a man aged 50 to 59 with Merkel cell carcinoma. Sequencing was done on a sample of lymph node tissue. The CDR3 DNA reads TGTGCCAGCAGCCATACCGGGACTAGCGGGTCTTCCTACGAGCAGTACTTT. As protein: CASSHTGTSGSSYEQYF.